This T cell receptor beta chain was obtained from a study of shared T cell receptors in the human thymus. Using immunoSEQ multiplex PCR, the repertoire was profiled, and TCRdb retains in-frame clones only, with some absent. The data show 650,000 to 950,000 clones, around 85% seen once. The CDR3 sequence is 15 residues long. CDR1 and CDR2 from the germline V gene are SGHNT and YENEEA. Trimming took 5 bases from V and 9 from J; bases not matched to a gene: 16. These records were also assigned to another study, of human thymus T cells. That work adds: All donors were healthy Finnish infants who were undergoing corrective surgery to treat congenital heart defects.

This clonotype was sampled from a girl under three years old with a congenital heart defect. This chain uses TRBV11-3 with TRBJ2-7; 7 nucleotides agree with TRBD2. Sequencing was performed on thymocytes. The CDR3, as DNA: TGTGCCAGCAGCCGTGGATCTCCGGGGAGGGAGTGGCAGTACTTC. Translation: CASSRGSPGREWQYF.